Detailed here is one TCR beta chain. The same CDR3 can be traced to other DNA sequences in this sample. This entry comes from a study of blood T cell repertoires in COVID-19. Overall study: Sites in the United States, Italy and Spain provided acute and convalescent COVID-19 samples. T cells, B-cell-depleted T cells, or PBMCs supplied cDNA or gDNA.

Only in-frame clones appear in the TCRdb table, and some are missing; sequencing was by immunoSEQ multiplex PCR. The top ten clones hold under 6.5% of a sample with more than 250,000 clones, 80% to 90% of them seen once. V was trimmed by 0 bases and J by 4 bases, leaving 6 bases between them. This CDR3 comprises 13 residues. Germline lookup yields CDR1 SGHRS and CDR2 YFSETQ. The V gene is TRBV5-1, the J gene TRBJ2-3; D remains ambiguous. The sequencing sample was made of peripheral blood. The sequence was obtained from a man younger than 30 who had recovered from COVID-19. In DNA, the CDR3 is TGCGCCAGCAGCTTGGTGGTAGCAGATACGCAGTATTTT. It specifies CASSLVVADTQYF.